The subject of this entry is one T cell receptor (beta chain). V lost 4 bases and J lost 6, with 9 bases in between. Germline V CDR1 and CDR2: MGHDK, SYGVNS. CDR3 length equals 12 residues. The data are from a study of blood T cell repertoires in COVID-19. Overall study context: Samples of COVID-19 (acute and convalescent) were obtained from the United States, Italy and Spain. The cDNA or gDNA used as material had been derived from T cells, B-cell-depleted T cells, or PBMCs.

Original processing methods: Estimates of nucleated cell counts were drawn from the amplification of reference gene primers. Data came from immunoSEQ multiplex PCR; TCRdb stores just in-frame clones and leaves some out. From that table come the V and J calls and clone size; the DNA was used to work out D and trimming. The sample yields approximately 150,000 clones, roughly nine tenths seen once. The TCR comes from a human donor in a cohort sampled during active COVID-19. The V and J genes are TRBV25-1 and TRBJ1-1, with D tentatively TRBD1 (5 bases). Sequences were obtained from peripheral blood. The CDR3 DNA sequence: TGTGCCAGCAGTGTGGGACTGGCTGAAGCTTTCTTT. This sequence encodes CASSVGLAEAFF.